A single sample is the source of the 8 T cell receptor beta chains below, sequenced in a study of OX40 agonist ivuxolimab in advanced cancers. Profiled with immunoSEQ multiplex PCR; TCRdb holds only in-frame clones, not every one. The top ten hold about 0.95% of the sample, which has roughly 62,000 clones, around 86% seen once. The sequences come from CD4+ or CD8+ T cells sorted from blood, collected in a trial of the OX40 agonist ivuxolimab. The origin of the receptors is an adult with an advanced solid tumor such as melanoma, head and neck, liver or kidney cancer.

The V call is TRBV2, the J call TRBJ2-2; D could derive from TRBD1 or TRBD2 (7 bases each). The CDR3 runs 15 residues. V lost 5 bases, J lost 4 bases, and 14 bases lay in between. Germline V CDR1 and CDR2: SNHLY, FYNNEI. CDR3 sequence: CASSRQGGGTGELFF. The CDR3 nucleotides are TGTGCCAGCAGTCGACAGGGCGGGGGCACCGGGGAGCTGTTTTTT.

This chain links TRBV4-1 with TRBJ1-4; D is uncertain. The germline gives CDR1 MGHRA, CDR2 YSYEKL. Trimming left V 1 base short and J 6 bases short, with 12 bases between. There are 15 residues in the CDR3. CDR3 in amino acids: CASSQGIQLDEKLFF. The CDR3 DNA reads TGCGCCAGCAGCCAAGGTATACAGTTGGATGAAAAACTGTTTTTT.

The chain recombines TRBV2 with TRBJ2-7; D not resolved. Trimming took off 6 bases at V and 4 bases at J, with 13 bases between the two ends. Germline loops: CDR1 SNHLY, CDR2 FYNNEI. This CDR3 is built from 13 residues. The CDR3 bases are TGTGCCAGCAGCCCGGGCTCCAGATACGAGCAGTACTTC. Its translation: CASSPGSRYEQYF.

This sequence joins TRBV4-1 and TRBJ1-4; D is ambiguous. This CDR3 spans 14 amino acids. Trimming stripped 0 bases from V and 15 bases from J, with 17 bases between. Looked up from germline, CDR1 is MGHRA and CDR2 is YSYEKL. This CDR3 is CASSQDQRASLVFF. For the CDR3, the DNA is TGCGCCAGCAGCCAAGATCAGAGGGCTAGCTTGGTGTTTTTT.

J is TRBJ2-1 and V is TRBV6-1; 9 positions agree with TRBD2. Germline V lookup: CDR1 MNHNS, CDR2 SASEGT. Unmatched junction bases numbered 8, after V lost 4 bases and J lost 7 bases. The CDR3 spans 15 residues. CDR3 sequence: CASSASGVGRNEQFF. The CDR3 bases are TGTGCCAGCAGTGCTAGCGGGGTTGGTAGGAATGAGCAGTTCTTC.

The chain uses TRBV7-9 and TRBJ2-2, with D perhaps assigned TRBD1 or TRBD2 (6 bases each). The CDR3 spans 14 residues. Trimming shortened V by 8 bases and J by 2 bases, and 12 bases separated the two germline ends. Per the germline V gene, CDR1 is SEHNR and CDR2 is FQNEAQ (reference sequence). The CDR3 nucleotides read TGTGCCAGCGGAAAGGGGGGTAACACCGGGGAGCTGTTTTTT. Its protein product is CASGKGGNTGELFF.

This clone was detected only once. The chain has TRBV25-1 and TRBJ2-7; TRBD1 is a possible D gene (6 bases). Per the germline V gene, CDR1 is MGHDK and CDR2 is SYGVNS. The CDR3 totals 15 residues. V was clipped by 3 bases and J by 6 bases, with 18 bases between them. The CDR3 nucleotides are TGTGCCAGCAGTGATCCCGTCCAGGGGAGTCCCGAGCAGTACTTC. Residues: CASSDPVQGSPEQYF.

A remark on this clone: Other nucleotide sequences in the sample specify the same CDR3. The V and J genes are TRBV13 and TRBJ1-1; TRBD1 aligns across 9 bases. Germline V gives CDR1 PRHDT, CDR2 FYEKMQ (reference sequence). The J segment lost 1 base and the V segment lost 6 bases, leaving 3 bases of the junction unmatched. The CDR3 contains 14 residues. The CDR3 sequence: CASSRGQGNTEAFF. The CDR3 DNA sequence: TGTGCCAGCAGTCGGGGACAGGGGAACACTGAAGCTTTCTTT.